These T cell receptor beta chains were read from a single sample in a study of human T cells and chemical hapten exposure. MiXCR was run by TCRdb on the RACE reads, yielding one entry per CDR3 protein. In the table there are a few hundred thousand distinct CDR3 sequences, just under 8% of which are singletons. The source was whole blood, collected in connection with sensitization to the hapten diphenylcyclopropenone (DPC). These receptors came from a man younger than 35 with alopecia areata. Some clones in this sample may be carry-over from other donors' samples. Each CDR3 is given with its conserved first and last residue. Only part of the rows carry a size: once, few, many, or a class if the clone is expanded.

TRBJ2-2 | - | TRBV6-4 | CASSDKYTGELFF
TRBJ1-6 | many | TRBV4-1 | CASSQPERGPRSPLHF
TRBJ2-6 | few | TRBV7-8 | CASSLFRVGANVLTF
TRBJ2-7 | many | TRBV2 | CASSEADVAYEQYF
TRBJ2-7 | few | TRBV12-3/TRBV12-4 | CASSTGTNIEQYF
TRBJ2-2 | few | TRBV6-2/TRBV6-3 | CASSFVGLYTGELFF
TRBJ2-3 | few | TRBV13 | CASSRGQAQYF
TRBJ2-3 | few | TRBV5-5 | CASSFPWGMSTDTQYF
TRBJ2-1 | - | TRBV12-3/TRBV12-4 | CASSLGRSNEQFF
TRBJ2-3 | few | TRBV28 | CASSFEAGGAKNTQYF
TRBJ2-4 | many | TRBV4-3 | CASSQDADTNIQYF
TRBJ2-5 | many | TRBV11-2 | CASSLEEETQYF
TRBJ1-3 | many | TRBV4-3 | CASSQDNGLGNTIYF
TRBJ2-7 | - | TRBV12-3/TRBV12-4 | CASSGGEWAYEQYF
TRBJ2-5 | - | TRBV10-3 | CAITQGLGAQETQYF
TRBJ2-5 | - | TRBV24-1 | CATSALQTQYF
TRBJ2-3 | few | TRBV4-1 | CASSQGGRGSTDTQYF
TRBJ1-1 | many | TRBV6-2/TRBV6-3 | CASRRGGNTEAFF
TRBJ1-1 | few | TRBV10-3 | CATGQDTEAFF
TRBJ2-2 | few | TRBV24-1 | CATSDGAGPVRTGELFF
TRBJ1-4 | few | TRBV9 | CASSVDAGAGKLFF
TRBJ1-3 | few | TRBV6-5 | CASSRGQNSGNTIYF
TRBJ2-1 | few | TRBV28 | CASSSPGQVHNEQFF
TRBJ2-5 | - | TRBV12-3/TRBV12-4 | CASSKEERTQYF
TRBJ1-2 | few | TRBV3-1 | CASSSNDRPANYGYTF
TRBJ1-5 | many | TRBV6-2/TRBV6-3 | CASSTFSTGLPQHF
TRBJ2-5 | - | TRBV20-1 | CSATRTGAQTQYF
TRBJ1-6 | - | TRBV6-1 | CASKETGVSPLHF
TRBJ2-3 | few | TRBV12-3/TRBV12-4 | CASTLDRYTDTQYF
TRBJ2-6 | many | TRBV7-9 | CASSSQYSGEFFSGANVLTF
TRBJ1-6 | many | TRBV7-2 | CASSRGFSSYNSPLHF
TRBJ1-1 | - | TRBV12-3/TRBV12-4 | CASSPIGWENTEAFF
TRBJ1-5 | many | TRBV15 | CATSPIGQSNQPQHF
TRBJ1-4 | - | TRBV7-9 | CASSKGLNREKLFF
TRBJ2-7 | many | TRBV7-7 | CASSLDPDNYEQYF
TRBJ2-1 | - | TRBV7-3 | CASSSSRGSEQFF
TRBJ1-4 | many | TRBV13 | CASSLEGLTNEKLFF
TRBJ1-1 | few | TRBV7-7 | CASSLDEKNTEAFF
TRBJ1-5 | - | TRBV7-9 | CASGRDTNQPQHF
TRBJ2-3 | - | TRBV7-9 | CASSVLTTTGPTDTQYF
TRBJ2-4 | many | TRBV9 | CASSPRGGAKNIQYF
TRBJ2-1 | few | TRBV2 | CASSGTPGTVYNEQFF
TRBJ1-1 | few | TRBV20-1 | CSAQRPGGQTKEAFF
TRBJ1-2 | many | TRBV6-4 | CASSAGNYGYTF
TRBJ2-3 | - | TRBV6-5 | CASRQTSDTQYF
TRBJ1-1 | few | TRBV25-1 | CASSPGTGMGTEAFF